The T cell receptor beta chain described here comes from a study of T cell responses to AZD1222 COVID-19 vaccine. Study-wide background: Pooling was applied to second doses at about 4 or about 12 weeks.

With regard to this clone: The antigen is undetermined.

Study-level findings and limits: Repertoires were collected only later (after the peak T cell response had occurred). Clonal diversity was possibly underestimated, and white British individuals and females predominated among donors. Reports say nearly half of spike-specific TCRs go after unmutated variant regions.

Data came from immunoSEQ multiplex PCR; TCRdb stores just in-frame clones and leaves some out. The data show around 120,000 clones, roughly 87% seen once. CDR1 and CDR2 from the germline V gene are LNHDA and SQIVND (reference sequence). This CDR3 contains 14 residues. The ends were cut back, 5 bases at V and 2 bases at J, with 12 bases in the middle. V gene TRBV19 combines with J gene TRBJ1-1; D is possibly TRBD1 (5 bases). The origin of this receptor is an adult in good health. This sample comprised peripheral blood, obtained on day 0 of AZD1222 vaccination. CDR3: CASSPTQVNTEAFF. CDR3 DNA sequence: TGTGCCAGTAGTCCAACACAGGTTAACACTGAAGCTTTCTTT.